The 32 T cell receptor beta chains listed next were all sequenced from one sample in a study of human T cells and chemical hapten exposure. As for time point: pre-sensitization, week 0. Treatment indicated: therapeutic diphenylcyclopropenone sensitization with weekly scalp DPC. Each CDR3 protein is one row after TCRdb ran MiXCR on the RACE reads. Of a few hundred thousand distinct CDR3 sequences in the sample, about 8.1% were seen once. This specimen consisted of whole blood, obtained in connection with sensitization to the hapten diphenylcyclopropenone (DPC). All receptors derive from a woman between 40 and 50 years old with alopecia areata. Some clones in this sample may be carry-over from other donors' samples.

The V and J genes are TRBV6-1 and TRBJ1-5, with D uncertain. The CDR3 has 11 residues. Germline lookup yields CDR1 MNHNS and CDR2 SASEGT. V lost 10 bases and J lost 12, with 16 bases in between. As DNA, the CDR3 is TGTGCCACCGAGACCCTCTGGGGCCAGCATTTT. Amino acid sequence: CATETLWGQHF.

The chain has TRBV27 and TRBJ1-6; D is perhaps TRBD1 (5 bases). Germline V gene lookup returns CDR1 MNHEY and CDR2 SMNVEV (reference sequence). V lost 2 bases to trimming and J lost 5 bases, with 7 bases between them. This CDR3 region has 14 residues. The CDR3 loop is CASSLMGDNSPLHF. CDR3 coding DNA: TGTGCCAGCAGTTTAATGGGGGATAATTCACCCCTCCACTTT.

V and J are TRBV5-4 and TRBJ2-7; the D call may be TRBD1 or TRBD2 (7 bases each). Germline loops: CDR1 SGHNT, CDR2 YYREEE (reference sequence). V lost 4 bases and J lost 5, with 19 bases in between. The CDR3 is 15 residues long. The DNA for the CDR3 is TGTGCCAGCAGCCCCCGGGGAGGGGGCGCGAACGAGCAGTACTTC. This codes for CASSPRGGGANEQYF.

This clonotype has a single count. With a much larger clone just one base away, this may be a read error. The CDR3 DNA follows: TGTGCCAGCAGCGCCCAAGGACAGGGGAATTCACCCCTCTACTTT. Amino acids: CASSAQGQGNSPLYF. This chain uses TRBV9 with TRBJ1-6; 9 positions agree with TRBD1. Germline V gene sequence: CDR1 SGDLS, CDR2 YYNGEE. CDR3 size: 15 residues.

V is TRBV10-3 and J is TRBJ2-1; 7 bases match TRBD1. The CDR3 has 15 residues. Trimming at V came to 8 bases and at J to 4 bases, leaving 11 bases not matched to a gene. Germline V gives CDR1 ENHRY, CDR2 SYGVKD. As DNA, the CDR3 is TGTGCCATCTCCCTAGGGGACAGCCCATACAATGAGCAGTTCTTC. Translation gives CAISLGDSPYNEQFF.

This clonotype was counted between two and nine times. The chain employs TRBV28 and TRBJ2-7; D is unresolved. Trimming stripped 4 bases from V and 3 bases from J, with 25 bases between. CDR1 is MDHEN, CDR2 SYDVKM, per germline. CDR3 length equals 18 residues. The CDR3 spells CASSSTPKELRRYYEQYF. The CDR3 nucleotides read TGTGCCAGCAGTTCCACCCCGAAGGAACTACGGCGATACTACGAGCAGTACTTC.

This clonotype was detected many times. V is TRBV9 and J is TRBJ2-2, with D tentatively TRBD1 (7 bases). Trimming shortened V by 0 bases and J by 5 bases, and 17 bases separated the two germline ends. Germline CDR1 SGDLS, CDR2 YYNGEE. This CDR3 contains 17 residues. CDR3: CASSVAAGGFGTGELFF. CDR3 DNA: TGTGCCAGCAGCGTAGCGGCAGGGGGGTTTGGTACCGGGGAGCTGTTTTTT.

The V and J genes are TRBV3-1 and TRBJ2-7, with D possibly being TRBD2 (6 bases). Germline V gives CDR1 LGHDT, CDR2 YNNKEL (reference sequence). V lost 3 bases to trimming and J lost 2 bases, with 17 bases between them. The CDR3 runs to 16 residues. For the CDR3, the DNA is TGTGCCAGCAGCCATATGGGGGGAGCGTCTCCCTACGAGCAGTACGTC. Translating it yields CASSHMGGASPYEQYV.

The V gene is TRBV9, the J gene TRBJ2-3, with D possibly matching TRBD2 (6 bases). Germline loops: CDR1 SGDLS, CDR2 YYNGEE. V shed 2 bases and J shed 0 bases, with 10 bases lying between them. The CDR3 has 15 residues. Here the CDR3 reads CASSVSGTSTDTQYF. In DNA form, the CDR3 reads TGTGCCAGCAGCGTTAGCGGAACTAGCACAGATACGCAGTATTTT.

The chain's CDR3 is CASSPRTQNEQYF. CDR3 DNA sequence: TGTGCCAGCTCACCCCGGACGCAGAACGAGCAGTACTTC. The chain joins TRBV18 to TRBJ2-7; no clear D gene. The germline V gene has CDR1 KGHSH and CDR2 LQKENI. Trimming left V 3 bases short and J 5 bases short, with 11 bases between. CDR3 size: 13 residues.

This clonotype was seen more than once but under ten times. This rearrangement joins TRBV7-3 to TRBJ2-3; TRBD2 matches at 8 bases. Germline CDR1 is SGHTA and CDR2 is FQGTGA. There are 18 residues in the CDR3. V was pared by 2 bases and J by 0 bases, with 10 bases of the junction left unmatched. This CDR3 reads CASSLFGPASGSTDTQYF. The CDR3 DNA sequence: TGTGCCAGCAGCTTATTTGGTCCGGCTAGCGGGAGCACAGATACGCAGTATTTT.

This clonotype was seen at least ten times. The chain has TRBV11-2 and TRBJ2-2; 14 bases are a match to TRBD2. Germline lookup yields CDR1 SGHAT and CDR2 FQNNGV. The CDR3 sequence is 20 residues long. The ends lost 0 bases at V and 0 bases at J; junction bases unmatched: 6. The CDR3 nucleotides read TGTGCCAGCAGCTTAGAACCGGGACTAGCGGGAGTCCCGAACACCGGGGAGCTGTTTTTT. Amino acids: CASSLEPGLAGVPNTGELFF.

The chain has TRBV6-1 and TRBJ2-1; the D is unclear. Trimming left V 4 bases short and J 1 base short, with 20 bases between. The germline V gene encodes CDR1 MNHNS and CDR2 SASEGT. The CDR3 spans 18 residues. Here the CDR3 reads CASSAVFTLASSYNEQFF. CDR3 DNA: TGTGCCAGCAGTGCCGTGTTTACCCTGGCCTCTTCCTACAATGAGCAGTTCTTC.

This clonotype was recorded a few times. In DNA, the CDR3 is TGTGCCAGCAGCCCACAACCATTCATGAACACTGAAGCTTTCTTT. Translating it yields CASSPQPFMNTEAFF. The chain carries TRBV5-4 and TRBJ1-1; the D is unclear. In germline, CDR1 is SGHNT, CDR2 YYREEE (reference sequence). The V gene lost 4 bases and the J gene lost 0 bases, with 13 bases spanning the gap. The CDR3 length is 15 residues.

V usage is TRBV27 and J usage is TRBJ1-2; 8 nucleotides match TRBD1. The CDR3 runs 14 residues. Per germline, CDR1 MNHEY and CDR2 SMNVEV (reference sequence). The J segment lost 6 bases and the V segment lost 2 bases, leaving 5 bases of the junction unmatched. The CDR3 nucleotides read TGTGCCAGCAGTTTAGTCAGGGGGCGGAATGGCTACACCTTC. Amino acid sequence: CASSLVRGRNGYTF.

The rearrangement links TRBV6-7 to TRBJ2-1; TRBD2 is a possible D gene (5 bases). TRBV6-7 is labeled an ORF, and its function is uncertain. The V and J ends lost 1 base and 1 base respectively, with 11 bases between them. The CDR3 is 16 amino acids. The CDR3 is CASSYFGELSYNEQFF. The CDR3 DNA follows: TGTGCCAGCAGTTACTTTGGGGAGTTGTCCTACAATGAGCAGTTCTTC.

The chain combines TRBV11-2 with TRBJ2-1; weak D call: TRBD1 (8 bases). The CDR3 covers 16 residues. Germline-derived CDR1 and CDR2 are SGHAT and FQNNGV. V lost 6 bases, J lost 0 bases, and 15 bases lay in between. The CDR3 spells CASRAGGGSSYNEQFF. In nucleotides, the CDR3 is TGTGCCAGCAGGGCAGGGGGCGGGAGCTCCTACAATGAGCAGTTCTTC.

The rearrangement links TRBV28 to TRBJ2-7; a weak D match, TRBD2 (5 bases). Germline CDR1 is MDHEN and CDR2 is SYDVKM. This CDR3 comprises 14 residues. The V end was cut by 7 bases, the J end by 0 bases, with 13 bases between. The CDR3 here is CASIAPGDSYEQYF. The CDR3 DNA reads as TGTGCCAGCATCGCGCCCGGGGACTCCTACGAGCAGTACTTC. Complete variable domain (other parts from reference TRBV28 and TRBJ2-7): DVKVTQSSRYLVKRTGEKVFLECVQDMDHENMFWYRQDPGLGLRLIYFSYDVKMKEKGDIPEGYSVSREKKERFSLILESASTNQTSMYLCASIAPGDSYEQYFGPGTRLTVT.

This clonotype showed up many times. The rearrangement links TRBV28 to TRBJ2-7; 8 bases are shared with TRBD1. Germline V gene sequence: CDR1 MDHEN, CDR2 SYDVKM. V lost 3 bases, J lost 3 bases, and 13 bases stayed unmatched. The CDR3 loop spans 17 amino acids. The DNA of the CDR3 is TGTGCCAGCAGTTTTCGGGTGGGCCAGGGGGCCTTCTACGAGCAGTACTTC. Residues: CASSFRVGQGAFYEQYF.

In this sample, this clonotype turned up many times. The CDR3 here is CASSFGQGHEQYF. In DNA form, the CDR3 reads TGTGCCAGCAGTTTCGGGCAGGGCCACGAGCAGTACTTC. This chain links TRBV12-3 or TRBV12-4 with TRBJ2-7, with D possibly matching TRBD1 (5 bases). The V end lost 3 bases, the J end lost 5 bases, and 11 bases lay between the germline ends. The CDR3 covers 13 residues.

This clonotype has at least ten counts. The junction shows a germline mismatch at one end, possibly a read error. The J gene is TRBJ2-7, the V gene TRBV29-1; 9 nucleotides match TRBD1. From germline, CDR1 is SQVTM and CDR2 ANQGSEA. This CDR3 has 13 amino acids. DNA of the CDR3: TGCAGCGTTTTAACAGGGGGCTCCCACGAGCAGTACTTC. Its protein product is CSVLTGGSHEQYF.

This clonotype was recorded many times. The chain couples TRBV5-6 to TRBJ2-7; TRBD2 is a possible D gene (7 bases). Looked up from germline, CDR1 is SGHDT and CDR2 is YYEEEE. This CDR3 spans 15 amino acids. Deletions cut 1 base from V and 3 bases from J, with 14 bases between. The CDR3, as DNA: TGTGCCAGCAGCTTGTTCTTCGGGGGGCACTACGAGCAGTACTTC. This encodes CASSLFFGGHYEQYF.

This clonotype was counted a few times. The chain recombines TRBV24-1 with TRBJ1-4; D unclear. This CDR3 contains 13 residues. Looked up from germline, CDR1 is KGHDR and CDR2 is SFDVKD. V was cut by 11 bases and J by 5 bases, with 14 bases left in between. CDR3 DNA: TGTGCCAGTCCTGAAGGAGGGAATGAAAAACTGTTTTTT. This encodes CASPEGGNEKLFF.

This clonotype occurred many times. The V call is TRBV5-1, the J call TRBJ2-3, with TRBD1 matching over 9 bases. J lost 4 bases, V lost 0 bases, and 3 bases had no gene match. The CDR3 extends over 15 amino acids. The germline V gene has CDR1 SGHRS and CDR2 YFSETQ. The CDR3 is CASSLGQGGADTQYF. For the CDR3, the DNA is TGCGCCAGCAGCTTGGGACAGGGGGGCGCAGATACGCAGTATTTT.

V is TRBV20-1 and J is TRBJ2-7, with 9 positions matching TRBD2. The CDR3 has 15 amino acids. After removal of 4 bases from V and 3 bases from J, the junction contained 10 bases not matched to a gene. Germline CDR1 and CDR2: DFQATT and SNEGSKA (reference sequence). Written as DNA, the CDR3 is TGCAGTGCTACCCCCCTCGCGGGAGGGGACTACGAGCAGTACTTC. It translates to CSATPLAGGDYEQYF.

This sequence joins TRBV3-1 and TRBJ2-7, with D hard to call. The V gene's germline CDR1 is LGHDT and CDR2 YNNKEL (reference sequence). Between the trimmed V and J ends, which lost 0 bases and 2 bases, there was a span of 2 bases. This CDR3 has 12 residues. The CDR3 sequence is CASSQDPYEQYF. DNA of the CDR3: TGTGCCAGCAGCCAAGACCCCTACGAGCAGTACTTC.

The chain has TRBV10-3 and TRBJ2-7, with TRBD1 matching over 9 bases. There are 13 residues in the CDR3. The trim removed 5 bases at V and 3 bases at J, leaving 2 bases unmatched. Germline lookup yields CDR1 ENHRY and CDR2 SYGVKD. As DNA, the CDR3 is TGTGCCATCAGTCCGGGACAGGGCTACGAGCAGTACTTC. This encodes CAISPGQGYEQYF.

The CDR3 loop reads CSAPTSGMGTDTQYF. CDR3 bases: TGCAGTGCCCCGACTAGCGGGATGGGCACAGATACGCAGTATTTT. The chain is built from TRBV20-1 and TRBJ2-3; TRBD2 matches 11 bases. With 6 bases clipped from V and 1 base from J, the junction kept 6 bases outside the gene matches. The CDR3 is made up of 15 amino acids. Germline V gene lookup returns CDR1 DFQATT and CDR2 SNEGSKA (reference sequence).

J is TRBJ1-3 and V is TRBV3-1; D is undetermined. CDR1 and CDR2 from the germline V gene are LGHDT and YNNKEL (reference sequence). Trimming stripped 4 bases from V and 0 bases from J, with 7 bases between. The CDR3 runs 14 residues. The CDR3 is CASSRGISGNTIYF. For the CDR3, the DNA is TGTGCCAGCAGCCGCGGGATCTCTGGAAACACCATATATTTT. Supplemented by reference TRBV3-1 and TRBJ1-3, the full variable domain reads DTAVSQTPKYLVTQMGNDKSIKCEQNLGHDTMYWYKQDSKKFLKIMFSYNNKELIINETVPNRFSPKSPDKAHLNLHINSLELGDSAVYFCASSRGISGNTIYFGEGSWLTVV.

Here the CDR3 reads CASSRPGAGYTF. The CDR3 region has the DNA TGTGCCAGCAGCCGTCCGGGTGCTGGCTACACCTTC. The chain joins TRBV14 to TRBJ1-2; D gene unclear. Trimming cost V 4 bases and J 7 bases, with 10 bases left between them. Per germline, CDR1 SGHDN and CDR2 FVKESK. This CDR3 comprises 12 residues.

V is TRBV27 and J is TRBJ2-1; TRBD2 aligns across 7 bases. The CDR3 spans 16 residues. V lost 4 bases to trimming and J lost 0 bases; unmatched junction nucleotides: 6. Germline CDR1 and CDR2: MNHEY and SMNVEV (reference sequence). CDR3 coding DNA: TGTGCCAGCAGTTCCGCTAGCGGAAGCTCCTACAATGAGCAGTTCTTC. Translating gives CASSSASGSSYNEQFF.

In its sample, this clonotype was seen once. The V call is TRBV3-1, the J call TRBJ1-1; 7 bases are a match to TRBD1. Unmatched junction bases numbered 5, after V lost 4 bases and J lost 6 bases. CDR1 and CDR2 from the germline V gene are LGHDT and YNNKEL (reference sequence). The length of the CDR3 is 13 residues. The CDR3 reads CASSLQGTPEAFF. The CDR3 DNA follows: TGTGCCAGCAGCCTACAGGGGACTCCTGAAGCTTTCTTT.